These T cell receptor beta chains were read from a single sample in a study of blood T cells in healthy people across ages. MiXCR, applied by TCRdb to the 5' RACE reads, yields one record per CDR3 protein. The sample contains about 1.6 million distinct CDR3 sequences, around 35% of which appear only once. The specimen sequenced was blood. Receptors were obtained from a woman in her 30s in good health. The CDR3 runs from the conserved cysteine through the conserved F or W. A D gene is named only where the DNA matches it firmly. For some rows the clone size is stated as once, few or many, or as a class when expanded; others skip it.

D gene: NA; V gene: TRBV7-9; clone size: NA; J gene: TRBJ2-7; CDR3 protein: CASSPSKGLEKQYF; CDR3 DNA: TGTGCCAGCAGCCCATCGAAGGGGCTGGAGAAGCAGTACTTC
D gene: NA; V gene: TRBV21-1; clone size: NA; J gene: TRBJ1-2; CDR3 protein: CASSNSSQGRYGYTF; CDR3 DNA: TGTGCCAGCAGCAATAGTTCACAGGGGAGGTATGGCTACACCTTC
D gene: NA; V gene: TRBV2; clone size: few; J gene: TRBJ2-3; CDR3 protein: CASSEPGPSGTDTQYF; CDR3 DNA: TGTGCCAGCAGTGAACCGGGCCCGTCGGGCACAGATACGCAGTATTTT
D gene: TRBD1; V gene: TRBV29-1; clone size: many; J gene: TRBJ1-2; CDR3 protein: CSVGGQGTYGYTF; CDR3 DNA: TGCAGCGTGGGAGGACAGGGGACCTATGGCTACACCTTC
D gene: TRBD1; V gene: TRBV28; clone size: NA; J gene: TRBJ2-3; CDR3 protein: CASTPPRGPADTQYF; CDR3 DNA: TGTGCCAGCACCCCTCCCAGGGGGCCGGCAGATACGCAGTATTTT
D gene: TRBD1; V gene: TRBV24-1; clone size: NA; J gene: TRBJ2-3; CDR3 protein: CATSDPGQLGTDTQYF; CDR3 DNA: TGTGCCACCAGTGACCCGGGACAGCTTGGCACAGATACGCAGTATTTT
D gene: TRBD2; V gene: TRBV3-1; clone size: NA; J gene: TRBJ2-7; CDR3 protein: CASSLDKGGGRYEQYF; CDR3 DNA: TGTGCCAGCAGCCTCGATAAAGGCGGGGGGCGATACGAGCAGTACTTC
D gene: NA; V gene: TRBV15; clone size: once; J gene: TRBJ1-1; CDR3 protein: CATSSRRFMNTEAFF; CDR3 DNA: TGTGCCACCAGCAGCAGACGGTTCATGAACACTGAAGCTTTCTTT
D gene: TRBD2; V gene: TRBV20-1; clone size: few; J gene: TRBJ2-1; CDR3 protein: CSARDWGLANHDEQFF; CDR3 DNA: TGCAGTGCTAGAGATTGGGGACTAGCCAATCATGATGAGCAGTTCTTC
D gene: NA; V gene: TRBV4-1; clone size: NA; J gene: TRBJ2-3; CDR3 protein: CASSWRGTSTDTQYF; CDR3 DNA: TGCGCCAGCAGCTGGCGAGGGACGAGCACAGATACGCAGTATTTT